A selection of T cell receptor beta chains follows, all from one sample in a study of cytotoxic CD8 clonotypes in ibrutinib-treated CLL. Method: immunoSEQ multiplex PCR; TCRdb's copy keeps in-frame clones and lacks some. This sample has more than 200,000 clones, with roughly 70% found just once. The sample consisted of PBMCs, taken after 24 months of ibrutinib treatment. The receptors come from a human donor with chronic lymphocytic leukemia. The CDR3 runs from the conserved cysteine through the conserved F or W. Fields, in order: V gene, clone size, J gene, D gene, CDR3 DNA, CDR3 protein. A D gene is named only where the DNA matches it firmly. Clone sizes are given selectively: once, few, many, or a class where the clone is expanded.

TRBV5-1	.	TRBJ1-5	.	TGCGCCAGCAGCTTGACAGCTGATCAGCCCCAGCATTTT	CASSLTADQPQHF
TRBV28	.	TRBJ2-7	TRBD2	TGTGCCAGCAGTATCAGCGGGAGTATCTACGAGCAGTACTTC	CASSISGSIYEQYF
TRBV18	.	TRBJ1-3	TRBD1	TGTGCCAGCTCACCACCCTCCGGACAGGGTCATTTT	CASSPPSGQGHF
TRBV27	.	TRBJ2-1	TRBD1	TGTGCCAGCAGTTTTTCCGTTAGGTCAGGGGGTGGTAATGAGCAGTTCTTC	CASSFSVRSGGGNEQFF
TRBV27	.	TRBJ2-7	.	TGTGCCAGCACCATTCGGAGGGAGGGGGGCGAGCAGTACTTC	CASTIRREGGEQYF
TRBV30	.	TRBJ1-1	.	TGTGCCTTCCTGGGGGGGAACACTGAAGCTTTCTTT	CAFLGGNTEAFF
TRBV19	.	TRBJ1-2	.	TGTGCCAGTAGCCCCTCGGGAGATTATGGCTACACCTTC	CASSPSGDYGYTF
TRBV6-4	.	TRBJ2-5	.	TGTGCCAGCAGATCCCCCGCGGTGGGGGTTCGGGAGACCCAGTACTTC	CASRSPAVGVRETQYF
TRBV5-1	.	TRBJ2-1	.	TGCGCCAGCAGCTTGTGGGAAAGCTACAATGAGCAGTTCTTC	CASSLWESYNEQFF
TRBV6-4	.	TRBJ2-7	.	TGTGCCAGCAGTGACGCAGGGTTTCCCGACGAGCAGTACTTC	CASSDAGFPDEQYF
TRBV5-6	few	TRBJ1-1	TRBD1	TGTGCCAGCAGCTCGTTCCCGGGACAGGGAAGTGAAGCTTTCTTT	CASSSFPGQGSEAFF
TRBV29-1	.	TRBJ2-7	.	TGCAGCGTCTTCTGGCCGAAGGCGCCCTACGAGCAGTACTTC	CSVFWPKAPYEQYF
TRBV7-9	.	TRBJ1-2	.	TGTGCCAGCAGCTCAGGGTGGGAGGGGTATGGCTACACCTTC	CASSSGWEGYGYTF